This TCR beta chain was profiled in a study of identical twins. One entry per CDR3 protein, called by TCRdb with MiXCR from the 5' RACE reads. The sample includes about 220,000 distinct CDR3 sequences, around 8.1% of them seen just once. CDR1 is LNHNV, CDR2 YYDKDF, per germline (reference sequence). V lost 4 bases and J lost 0, with 10 bases in between. The CDR3 is 15 amino acids. This clonotype came up a few times. Its antigen is currently unknown. Broader study findings: Conclusions were drawn cross-sectionally by statistical analysis, without following the same donors. Out-of-frame alpha sequences common to twins were enriched for low generation probability. Excess sharing by twins proved weaker in beta out-of-frame sequences.

This sample was shared with a second study, whose subject was yellow fever vaccine responses in identical twins. As that study records: Reportedly, twins showed a vaccine T cell response that looked partly convergent and partly personalized.

The TCR originated in a woman aged 18-29 years in good health. The chain combines TRBV15 with TRBJ2-1, with D tentatively TRBD1 or TRBD2 (6 bases each). Sequenced material: memory (CD45RO+) T cells sorted from blood. The CDR3 reads CATSTEGGSYNEQFF. For the CDR3, the DNA is TGTGCCACCAGCACTGAGGGGGGCTCCTACAATGAGCAGTTCTTC.